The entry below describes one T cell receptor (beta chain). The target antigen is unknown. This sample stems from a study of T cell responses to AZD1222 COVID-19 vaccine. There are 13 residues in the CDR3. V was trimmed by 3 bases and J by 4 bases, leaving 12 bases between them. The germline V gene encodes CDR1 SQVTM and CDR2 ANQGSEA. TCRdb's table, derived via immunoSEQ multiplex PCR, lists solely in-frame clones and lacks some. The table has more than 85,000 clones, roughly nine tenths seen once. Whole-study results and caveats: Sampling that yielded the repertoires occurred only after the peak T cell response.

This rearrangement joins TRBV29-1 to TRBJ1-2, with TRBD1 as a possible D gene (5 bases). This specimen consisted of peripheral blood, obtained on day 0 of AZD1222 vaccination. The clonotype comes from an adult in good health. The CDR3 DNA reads TGCAGCGTTGACTGGCGGGACGGCTATGGCTACACCTTC. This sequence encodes CSVDWRDGYGYTF.